This T cell receptor beta chain was captured in a study of post-analysis software for immune sequencing data. General study points: Samples made in the same batch grouped tightly together by F measure.

TCR beta cDNA libraries included unique molecular identifiers. From the PCR reads, TCRdb called clonotypes with MiXCR, one entry per CDR3 protein. The sample has about 620,000 distinct CDR3 sequences, around 44% seen once; the top ten hold around 1.7%. To note about this clonotype: Its antigen is undetermined. Its ends do not fully match the called genes, so a read error is possible.

This TCR came from a girl aged 10 to 17 with multiple sclerosis. What was sequenced was blood.

CDR3 bases: TGCGCCAGCAGCACCTGGCTGGACGGTACGCAGTATTTT. Protein sequence: CASSTWLDGTQYF. The chain uses TRBV7-3 and TRBJ2-3, with D hard to call. In germline, CDR1 is SGHTA, CDR2 FQGTGA. The CDR3 is 13 amino acids. Variable domain in full (rest from reference TRBV7-3 and TRBJ2-3): GAGVSQTPSNKVTEKGKYVELRCDPISGHTALYWYRQSLGQGPEFLIYFQGTGAADDSGLPNDRFFAVRPEGSVSTLKIQRTERGDSAVYLCASSTWLDGTQYFGPGTRLTVL.